This T cell receptor beta chain was identified in a study of identifying expanded T cells in peripheral blood. Study conclusions and caveats: Clone count variance between roughly 2-week samples rose with total template count. Approximately 1.1 clones differed between technical replicates, versus roughly 17 and 20 over time.

With regard to this clone: The antigen is not known.

Collection occurred without any documented infections or immune events in donors. The germline V gene has CDR1 LNHDA and CDR2 SQIVND (reference sequence). Trimming cost V 6 bases and J 1 base, with 9 bases left between them. The CDR3 totals 13 residues. The data were produced by immunoSEQ multiplex PCR, yet TCRdb's version contains in-frame clones alone and is incomplete. The sample includes tens of thousands of clones, approximately 88% of them seen just once. The rearrangement uses TRBV19 and TRBJ1-2; D is undetermined. The sequencing sample was made of blood. The clonotype originates from a person between 18 and 69 years old in good health. In DNA, the CDR3 is TGTGCCAGTAGAATGACGAATAACTATGGCTACACCTTC. Encoded protein: CASRMTNNYGYTF.